One and the same sample provided the 15 T cell receptor beta chains below, sequenced in a study of PD-1 blockade in classical Hodgkin lymphoma. Sequencing used immunoSEQ multiplex PCR; TCRdb keeps in-frame clones, though not all of them. The data contain roughly 27,000 clones, roughly 90% of them singletons. Time point of the sample: newly diagnosed, previously untreated cHL patient sample. Purification of CD4+ T cells from thawed PBMCs was achieved by magnetic negative selection. Material for sequencing was CD4+ T cells from blood. These receptors all stem from a human donor with classical Hodgkin lymphoma.

The genes are TRBV30 and TRBJ1-5; D is possibly TRBD1 (5 bases). The CDR3 length is 13 residues. Trimming pared 3 bases from V and 0 bases from J, leaving 6 bases between. CDR1 GTSNPN and CDR2 SVGIG come from the germline V gene (reference sequence). The DNA of the CDR3 is TGTGCCTGGAGAGGGGTTAGCAATCAGCCCCAGCATTTT. It specifies CAWRGVSNQPQHF. Drawing the rest from reference TRBV30 and TRBJ1-5, the complete variable domain is SQTIHQWPATLVQPVGSPLSLECTVEGTSNPNLYWYRQAAGRGLQLLFYSVGIGQISSEVPQNLSASRPQDRQFILSSKKLLLSDSGFYLCAWRGVSNQPQHFGDGTRLSIL.

V is TRBV5-1 and J is TRBJ2-1; weak D call: TRBD2 (5 bases). Trimming removed 5 bases from V and 3 bases from J, with 12 bases in between. Germline values: CDR1 SGHRS, CDR2 YFSETQ. There are 14 residues in the CDR3. CDR3 in DNA: TGCGCCAGCAGTCTAGCCGGGTACTACAATGAGCAGTTCTTC. Amino acid sequence: CASSLAGYYNEQFF.

The chain employs TRBV6-6 and TRBJ2-7; a possible D gene is TRBD2 (5 bases). Germline V gene data show CDR1 as MNHNY and CDR2 as SVGAGI (reference sequence). This CDR3 has 15 residues. V gave up 4 bases and J gave up 0 bases, with 13 bases separating them. The CDR3 DNA is TGTGCCAGCAGTTCTCCGGGAACCTCCTCCTACGAGCAGTACTTC. This encodes CASSSPGTSSYEQYF.

The chain couples TRBV28 to TRBJ2-7; 7 bases agree with TRBD1. V lost 6 bases and J lost 0; bases outside the gene matches: 8. The CDR3 has 15 residues. Germline CDR1 and CDR2: MDHEN and SYDVKM. The CDR3 DNA reads as TGTGCCAGCAGCGCTGGGACAGCTAGCTCCTACGAGCAGTACTTC. It translates to CASSAGTASSYEQYF.

The chain employs TRBV28 and TRBJ2-7, with unresolved D. Germline V lookup: CDR1 MDHEN, CDR2 SYDVKM. V gave up 10 bases and J gave up 3 bases, with 10 bases separating them. The CDR3 has 11 amino acids. The CDR3 region is CATTINYEQYF. The CDR3 nucleotides are TGTGCCACCACAATCAACTACGAGCAGTACTTC.

The count of this clone is one. This sequence joins TRBV18 and TRBJ2-7, with 8 nucleotides matching TRBD2. The CDR3 has 15 amino acids. V gave up 3 bases and J gave up 5 bases; unmatched junction bases: 9. Looked up from germline, CDR1 is KGHSH and CDR2 is LQKENI. This chain's CDR3 is CASSPGLAGADEQYF. The CDR3 DNA reads as TGTGCCAGCTCACCCGGTCTAGCGGGTGCTGACGAGCAGTACTTC.

CDR3 coding DNA: TGTGCCAGCAGTGTCCGGGGCACAAATCAGCCCCAGCATTTT. Amino acid sequence: CASSVRGTNQPQHF. The chain joins TRBV28 to TRBJ1-5, with a tentative D call TRBD1 (5 bases). Germline-derived CDR1 and CDR2 are MDHEN and SYDVKM. V was cut by 5 bases and J by 4 bases, with 12 bases left in between. The CDR3 has 14 amino acids.

The V gene is TRBV7-2, the J gene TRBJ2-3; unclear D gene. This CDR3 comprises 15 residues. Germline CDR1 reads SGHTA; CDR2 reads FQGNSA. The germline V and J ends were trimmed by 0 bases and 3 bases, with 10 bases remaining between them. The CDR3 spells CASSLAPEPTDTQYF. The CDR3, as DNA: TGTGCCAGCAGCTTAGCTCCGGAGCCTACAGATACGCAGTATTTT.

This clone was detected a few times. The chain has TRBV11-2 and TRBJ2-1, with D hard to call. Germline CDR1 is SGHAT and CDR2 is FQNNGV. Trimming cost V 3 bases and J 3 bases, with 9 bases left between them. CDR3 length equals 14 residues. Written as DNA, the CDR3 is TGTGCCAGCAGCTTTAACTCCATCTACAATGAGCAGTTCTTC. Its protein is CASSFNSIYNEQFF.

The genes are TRBV7-2 and TRBJ2-4, with TRBD2 matching 8 bases. The CDR3 loop spans 16 amino acids. Losses at the gene ends were 4 bases for V and 0 bases for J; bases not matched to a gene: 5. The germline gives CDR1 SGHTA, CDR2 FQGNSA. In DNA, the CDR3 is TGTGCCAGCAGCTCGGGGGGGAACCTAGCCAAAAACATTCAGTACTTC. Its translation is CASSSGGNLAKNIQYF. Supplemented by reference TRBV7-2 and TRBJ2-4, the full variable domain reads GAGVSQSPSNKVTEKGKDVELRCDPISGHTALYWYRQSLGQGLEFLIYFQGNSAPDKSGLPSDRFSAERTGGSVSTLTIQRTQQEDSAVYLCASSSGGNLAKNIQYFGAGTRLSVL.

The chain joins TRBV9 to TRBJ2-6; 11 bases align to TRBD2. The CDR3 totals 20 residues. Germline V lookup: CDR1 SGDLS, CDR2 YYNGEE. With V trimmed by 4 bases and J by 0 bases, 12 bases remained unmatched. CDR3 amino acids: CASSLGGRLAGGSGANVLTF. The CDR3 nucleotides read TGTGCCAGCAGCCTCGGAGGAAGGCTAGCGGGGGGCTCTGGGGCCAACGTCCTGACTTTC.

V and J are TRBV5-1 and TRBJ1-2; D is possibly TRBD1 (5 bases). Germline CDR1 SGHRS, CDR2 YFSETQ. This CDR3 is built from 13 residues. Trimming cost V 0 bases and J 2 bases, with 5 bases left between them. CDR3 loop: CASSLGQNYGYTF. The CDR3 nucleotides are TGCGCCAGCAGCTTGGGACAGAACTATGGCTACACCTTC.

This chain connects TRBV5-1 to TRBJ1-1; unclear D gene. Between the trimmed V and J ends, which lost 2 bases and 0 bases, there was a span of 8 bases. Germline assignment: CDR1 SGHRS and CDR2 YFSETQ. The CDR3 covers 14 residues. Here the CDR3 reads CASSFGQLNTEAFF. The CDR3 region has the DNA TGCGCCAGCAGCTTTGGGCAGCTGAACACTGAAGCTTTCTTT.

The chain joins TRBV6-6 to TRBJ1-1; 8 positions match TRBD1. The CDR3 covers 15 residues. V shed 8 bases, J shed 5 bases, and the junction held 13 bases outside the gene matches. Germline CDR1 MNHNY, CDR2 SVGAGI (reference sequence). The CDR3 here is CASWTGTTGKTEAFF. The DNA of the CDR3 is TGTGCCAGCTGGACAGGGACTACCGGGAAGACTGAAGCTTTCTTT.

The V gene is TRBV10-3, the J gene TRBJ2-5; D call uncertain. Trimming cost V 8 bases and J 0 bases, with 10 bases left between them. The germline gives CDR1 ENHRY, CDR2 SYGVKD. The CDR3 contains 13 residues. This chain's CDR3 is CAISGSYQETQYF. The CDR3 DNA reads TGTGCCATCTCCGGCAGCTACCAAGAGACCCAGTACTTC.